This T cell receptor beta chain came from a study of cytomegalovirus exposure and HLA in healthy donors (dated by TCRdb to between 2016 and 2019). In terms of the full investigation: In an earlier analysis of approximately 640 of the donors, approximately 260 Gb of sequence data and some 100 million unique TCR beta sequences from about 179 million T cells were reported. Roughly 300 gigabases of sequencing data and roughly 80 million unique TCR sequences made up an early release that covered around 640 HLA-typed donors. The genetic ancestry cluster associated with self-reported Caucasian donors included about 81% of the 398 genotyped donors. The study aimed to test whether signatures of past pathogen exposure could be identified by cataloging public T cell receptors. The T cell repertoires of under 700 subjects were profiled by immunosequencing and related to cytomegalovirus serostatus. A separate validation cohort of approximately 130 different subjects was used in addition to the approximately 640-subject first cohort. To predict cytomegalovirus infection status, the study brought together high-throughput TCR immunosequencing, statistical association of individual TCRs with disease status, and machine learning. A later analysis re-examined previously published TCR beta repertoires from roughly 720 donors and added high-resolution HLA genotyping to investigate patterns of TCR occurrence. Rather than drawing on any new phenotypic data, the later analysis identified candidate immune exposures from TCR beta sequences and the way those sequences occurred across donors. An earlier analysis of around 580 of the donors used high-throughput TCR beta sequencing to judge whether each TCR beta V gene segment behaved as functional or pseudogenic. Alongside the repertoire data, information on donor age, sex, ethnicity and CMV serostatus was compiled. A later genetic analysis used genome-wide SNP genotypes for about three fifths of the roughly 700 donors, treating that subset as a discovery cohort. Every repertoire in the discovery cohort had been generated on one and the same sequencing platform. HLA typing included class I and class II loci at four-digit resolution. The number of donors typed differed by locus, with roughly 620-640 for A, B, C, DRB1 and DQB1, approximately 500 for DQA1, 600 to 610 for DPA1, and 472 for DPB1. Four to six DR-DQ haplotypes were handled as single units for association and clustering, since linkage in the cohort was strong. Among 398 genotyped donors of the cohort, an average of around 240,000 unique TCR beta nucleotide sequences were sequenced per donor, 15% to 20% of them non-productive.

The cohort was made up of several hundred healthy bone marrow donors. At the time of sampling, every cohort member was nominally healthy, though immune exposures that went unrecorded were likely present. The donor was CMV seropositive and was included in the group of 270 or so seropositive cohort members. Each donor provided a peripheral blood sample, and peripheral blood mononuclear cells were used for TCR beta sequencing. The Qiagen DNeasy Blood Extraction Kit was used to extract genomic DNA from the blood cell samples. In regard to this clone: The antigen it binds to is not known.

Per the germline V gene, SGHRS is the CDR1 and YFSETQ is the CDR2. CDR3 length: 14 amino acids, cysteine to phenylalanine. Of the read, only the CDR3 DNA is kept; its 42 bases are in frame from base 1. Between the V and J ends, shortened by 0 bases and 0 bases respectively, the junction contains 6 bases. The full study reports these points: In an earlier analysis of more than 500 of the donors, most TCR beta V segments appeared in productive rearrangements about 90% or about 30% of the time, broadly matching IMGT annotations. A later analysis reported that several top co-occurrence clusters appeared linked to parvovirus B19, influenza, CMV and Epstein-Barr virus. For the cohort, immune exposure information was limited to CMV serostatus. Linkage disequilibrium might explain the correlated functional status among segregating V segments, but an unknown experimental factor could not be excluded. Because HLA typing was unavailable for some donors at each locus, only the typed subset was used in association tests. A further reported finding was that TCR beta sequences accurately predicted the HLA-A and HLA-B alleles for most subjects in the first cohort. A later genetic analysis reported fewer N-insertions in productive TCRs among donors in an Asian-associated ancestry cluster than the 666-donor mean. Sequencing depth was assumed to be roughly uniform across donors in the presence/absence analyses, though that assumption may not hold. A later genetic analysis associated a missense DCLRE1C variant with V-gene and J-gene trimming of TCR beta chains, and an independent cohort replicated the association. In a later analysis, HLA-associated TCR beta chains were found to be more clonally expanded and to have lower generation probabilities than equally common non-associated chains. The sequencing pipeline was judged likely to have produced a cluster of highly shared sequence variants as a technical artifact. Most TCR sequences were seen in very few donors, while some public TCRs were found in many individuals. The earlier analysis of about 600 of the donors excluded roughly 17 rarely observed V segments, including chromosome 9 orphons, because counts were too low. In the study, around 150 TCR beta chains were listed as associated with cytomegalovirus. In this cohort, only TCR beta chains were sequenced, and detectable features were limited by the absence of alpha or paired-chain data. Because the 87-base-pair reads could not distinguish some IMGT-functional V segments, including TRBV6-2 and TRBV6-3, those segments were excluded. In a later analysis, around 17,000 TCR beta sequences were associated with specific HLA alleles at a false discovery rate of 0.05. In vitro tests confirmed that a few of the cytomegalovirus-associated TCR beta chains recognize cytomegalovirus antigens. A later analysis found that most CMV-associated TCR beta chains appeared HLA-restricted, with HLA associations seemingly driven largely by CMV exposure. Strong co-occurrence of HLA alleles, especially DR and DQ, made assigning TCR associations to individual alleles difficult. The authors suggested that the approach could potentially be extended to other disease states and immunological phenotypes. Cytomegalovirus status was reported to be diagnosed by the classifier with high specificity and sensitivity in both the original and validation cohorts. According to a later analysis, TCR association rates differed among HLA loci, with DRB1 alleles showing the most associated TCRs and HLA-C alleles showing the fewest.

Libraries came from the immunoSEQ multiplex PCR assay. The multiplex PCR relied on a mix of 60 forward primers for TCR Vbeta segments and 13 reverse primers for TCR Jbeta segments. Amplification of the CDR3 region of rearranged TCR beta genes was performed with a multiplex PCR assay on genomic DNA. Amplified TCR beta libraries were sequenced as 87-base-pair reads on the Illumina HiSeq System. The original methods were these. A later analysis counted tens of millions of unique TCR beta chains across the 650 to 800 repertoires, and some 11 million of these chains were shared by at least two donors. Raw reads were error-corrected and collapsed into unique sequences by a nearest-neighbor algorithm in which closely related sequences were merged to remove PCR and sequencing errors. Alignment of CDR3 sequences to IMGT reference sequences was used to assign V, D and J gene segments. For a sequence to be retained, at least a six-nucleotide match to both a V gene segment and a J gene segment was required. Rearrangements were classified as productive when the CDR3 lacked stop codons and remained in frame with V and J, and all other rearrangements were classified as non-productive. Following IMGT convention, CDR3 was defined as the stretch from the second conserved V-encoded cysteine up to the conserved J-encoded phenylalanine. In an earlier analysis of roughly 610 of the donors, sequences lacking an unambiguous match to a single V gene segment were excluded. In an earlier analysis of several hundred of the donors, a V segment was called functional when productive rearrangements were above 56.7%, and segregating when the standard deviation between donors exceeded 5%. A statistical classification framework was developed to diagnose cytomegalovirus status using the catalog of TCR beta chain sequences. V and J gene assignment, in a later analysis, came from comparing TCR nucleotide sequences with IMGT/GENE-DB human TR gene sequences. Using the TCRdist pipeline, a later analysis assigned CDR3 sequences along with most-parsimonious VDJ recombination scenarios. In a later analysis, each TCR beta chain was defined by its CDR3 amino acid sequence together with its V-gene family, and reads without a unique V-gene family were excluded. In a later analysis, 500 to 700 highly shared, low-generation-probability nucleotide sequences were removed to address suspected cross-contamination and a sequencing artifact. A later analysis calculated a clonal expansion index for each public chain from normalized within-repertoire ranks of inferred template counts. In a later analysis, generation probabilities were computed with a VDJ recombination model fitted to out-of-frame rearrangements, and the resulting probabilities were checked against IGoR. In a later analysis, TCR-TCR, TCR-HLA and TCR-CMV co-occurrence was scored with hypergeometric tests, and a repertoire-size bias correction was applied to TCR pairs. False discovery rates were estimated in a later analysis by permuting HLA or CMV assignments 20 times. In a later analysis, co-occurring TCRs were grouped with DBSCAN, and TCRdist sequence similarity was added when clustering was performed within HLA-allele-positive subsets. Repertoires with fewer than 30,000 or more than 120,000 public chains, plus five repertoires with anomalous nucleotide sharing, were excluded from co-occurrence clustering. The immuneACCESS repertoire file appears here via TCRdb, limited to in-frame rearrangements. These files lack a portion of the clones; in checked studies, under half of the deficit traces to unresolved V genes, and the cause of the others is not known. That table furnishes V, J and clone size, whereas the DNA furnished D and trimming. The table for this sample lists 180,000 or so clones. Of the sample, about 0.8% is held by the ten largest clones.

The sample comprised PBMCs. In this chain, TRBV5-1 is recombined with TRBJ1-2; confidence is insufficient to name the D gene. This receptor was taken from a woman younger than 30 in good health and CMV-seropositive. The DNA sequence reads TGCGCCAGCAGCTTGGGGGGAGCTAACTATGGCTACACCTTC. It encodes CASSLGGANYGYTF.